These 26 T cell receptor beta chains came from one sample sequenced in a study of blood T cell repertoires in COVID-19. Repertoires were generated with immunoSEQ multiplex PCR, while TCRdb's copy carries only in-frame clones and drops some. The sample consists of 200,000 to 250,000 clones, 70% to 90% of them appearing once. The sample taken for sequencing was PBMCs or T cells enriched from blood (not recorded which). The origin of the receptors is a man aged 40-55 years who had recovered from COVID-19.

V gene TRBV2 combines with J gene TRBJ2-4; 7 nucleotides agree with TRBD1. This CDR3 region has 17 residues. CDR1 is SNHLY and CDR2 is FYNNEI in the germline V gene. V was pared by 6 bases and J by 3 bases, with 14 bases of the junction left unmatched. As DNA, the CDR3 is TGTGCCAGCAGGGGCGGTTTAGGGGGCGCGGACAAAAACATTCAGTACTTC. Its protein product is CASRGGLGGADKNIQYF. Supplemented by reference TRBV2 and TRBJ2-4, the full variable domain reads EPEVTQTPSHQVTQMGQEVILRCVPISNHLYFYWYRQILGQKVEFLVSFYNNEISEKSEIFDDQFSVERPDGSNFTLKIRSTKLEDSAMYFCASRGGLGGADKNIQYFGAGTRLSVL.

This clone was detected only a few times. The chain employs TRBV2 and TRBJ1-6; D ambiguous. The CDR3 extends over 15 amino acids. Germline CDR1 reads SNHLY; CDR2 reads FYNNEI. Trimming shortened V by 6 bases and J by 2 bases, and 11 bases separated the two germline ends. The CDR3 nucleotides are TGTGCCAGCAGAACATTTAGCGCCTATAATTCACCCCTCCACTTT. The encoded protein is CASRTFSAYNSPLHF.

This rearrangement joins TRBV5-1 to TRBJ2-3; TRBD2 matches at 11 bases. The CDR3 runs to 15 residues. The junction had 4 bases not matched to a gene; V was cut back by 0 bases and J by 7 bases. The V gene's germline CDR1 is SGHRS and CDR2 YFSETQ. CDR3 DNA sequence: TGCGCCAGCAGCTTGGGTAGCGGGGGGGCAAATACGCAGTATTTT. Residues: CASSLGSGGANTQYF.

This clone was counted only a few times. The DNA for the CDR3 is TGCGCCAGCAGTGTTAACACAGATACGCAGTATTTT. Translated, it gives CASSVNTDTQYF. The chain uses TRBV10-1 and TRBJ2-3; no reliable D call. Between the trimmed V and J ends, which lost 4 bases and 2 bases, there was a span of 4 bases. Germline V gene lookup returns CDR1 WNHNN and CDR2 SYGVQD (reference sequence). The CDR3 sequence is 12 residues long.

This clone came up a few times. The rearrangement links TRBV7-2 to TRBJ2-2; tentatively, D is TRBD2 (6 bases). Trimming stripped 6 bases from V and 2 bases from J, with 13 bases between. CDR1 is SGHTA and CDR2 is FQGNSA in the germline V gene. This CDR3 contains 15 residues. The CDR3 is CASRGPGLNTGELFF. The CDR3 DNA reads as TGTGCCAGCAGGGGCCCGGGACTCAACACCGGGGAGCTGTTTTTT. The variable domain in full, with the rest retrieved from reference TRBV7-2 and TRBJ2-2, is GAGVSQSPSNKVTEKGKDVELRCDPISGHTALYWYRQSLGQGLEFLIYFQGNSAPDKSGLPSDRFSAERTGGSVSTLTIQRTQQEDSAVYLCASRGPGLNTGELFFGEGSRLTVL.

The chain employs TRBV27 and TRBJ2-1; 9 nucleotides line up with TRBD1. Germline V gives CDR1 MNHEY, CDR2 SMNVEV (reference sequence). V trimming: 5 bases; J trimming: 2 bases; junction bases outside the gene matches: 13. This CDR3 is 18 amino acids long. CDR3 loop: CASSPNRGLTSPYNEQFF. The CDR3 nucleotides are TGTGCCAGCAGTCCCAACAGGGGGCTCACCTCTCCCTACAATGAGCAGTTCTTC.

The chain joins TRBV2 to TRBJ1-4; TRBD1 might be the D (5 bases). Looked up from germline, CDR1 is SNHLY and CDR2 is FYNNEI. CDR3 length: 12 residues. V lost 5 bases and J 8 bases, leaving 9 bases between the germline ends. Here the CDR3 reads CASSPTVEKLFF. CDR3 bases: TGTGCCAGCAGTCCGACAGTCGAAAAACTGTTTTTT.

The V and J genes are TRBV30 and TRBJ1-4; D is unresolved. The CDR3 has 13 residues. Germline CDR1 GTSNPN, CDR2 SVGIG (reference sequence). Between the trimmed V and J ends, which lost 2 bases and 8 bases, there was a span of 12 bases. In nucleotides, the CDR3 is TGTGCCTGGAGTAGGACGGGAGGGGAAAAACTGTTTTTT. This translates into CAWSRTGGEKLFF.

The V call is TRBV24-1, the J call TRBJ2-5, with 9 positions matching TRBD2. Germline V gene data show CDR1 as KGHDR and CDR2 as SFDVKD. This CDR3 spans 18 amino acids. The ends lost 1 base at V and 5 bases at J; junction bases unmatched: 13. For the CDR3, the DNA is TGTGCCACCAGTGATTTAGCCCCCCCTAGCGGGGTAGGGGAGACCCAGTACTTC. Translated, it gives CATSDLAPPSGVGETQYF.

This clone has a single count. This CDR3 reads CASSPTSSAGTEAFF. The DNA of the CDR3 is TGTGCCAGCTCGCCCACCTCTTCCGCGGGCACTGAAGCTTTCTTT. The V call is TRBV18, the J call TRBJ1-1; no clear D. V was pared by 6 bases and J by 4 bases, with 18 bases between. Germline assignment: CDR1 KGHSH and CDR2 LQKENI. The CDR3 is 15 residues long.

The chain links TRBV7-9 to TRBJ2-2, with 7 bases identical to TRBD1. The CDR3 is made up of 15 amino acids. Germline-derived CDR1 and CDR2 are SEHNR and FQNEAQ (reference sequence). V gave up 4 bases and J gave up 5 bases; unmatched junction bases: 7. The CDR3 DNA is TGTGCCAGCAGCTATGTAGGGGGCCGGACCGGGGAGCTGTTTTTT. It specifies CASSYVGGRTGELFF.

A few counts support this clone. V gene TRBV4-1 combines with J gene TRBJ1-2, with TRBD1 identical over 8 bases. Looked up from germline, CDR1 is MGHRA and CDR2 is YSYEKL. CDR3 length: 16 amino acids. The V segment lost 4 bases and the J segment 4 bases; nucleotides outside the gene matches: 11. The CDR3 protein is CASSLSPGGAGYGYTF. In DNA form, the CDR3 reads TGCGCCAGCAGCCTCAGTCCAGGGGGCGCGGGCTATGGCTACACCTTC.

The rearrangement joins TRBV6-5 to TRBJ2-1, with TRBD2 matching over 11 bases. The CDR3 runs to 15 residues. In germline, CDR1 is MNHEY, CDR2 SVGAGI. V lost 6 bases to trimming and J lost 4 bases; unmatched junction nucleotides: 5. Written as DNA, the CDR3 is TGTGCCAGCAGCCAGGGGACTAGCGGTTACAATGAGCAGTTCTTC. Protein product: CASSQGTSGYNEQFF.

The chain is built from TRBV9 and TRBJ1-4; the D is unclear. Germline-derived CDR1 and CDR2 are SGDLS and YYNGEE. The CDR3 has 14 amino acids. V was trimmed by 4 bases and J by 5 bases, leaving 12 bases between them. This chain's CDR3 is CASSPQANNEKLFF. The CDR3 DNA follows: TGTGCCAGCAGCCCCCAAGCAAACAATGAAAAACTGTTTTTT.

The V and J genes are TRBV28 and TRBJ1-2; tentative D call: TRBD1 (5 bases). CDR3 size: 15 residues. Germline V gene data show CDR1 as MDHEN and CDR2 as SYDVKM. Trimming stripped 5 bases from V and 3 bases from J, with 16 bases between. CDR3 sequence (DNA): TGTGCCAGCAGTAGCCCCGGAGGGGACCACTATGGCTACACCTTC. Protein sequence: CASSSPGGDHYGYTF.

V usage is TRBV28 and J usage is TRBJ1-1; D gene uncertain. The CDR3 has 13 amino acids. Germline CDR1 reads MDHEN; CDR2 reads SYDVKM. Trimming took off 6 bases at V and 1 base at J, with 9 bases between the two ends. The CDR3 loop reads CASRSPGNTEAFF. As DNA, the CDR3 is TGTGCCAGCAGGTCGCCGGGGAACACTGAAGCTTTCTTT.

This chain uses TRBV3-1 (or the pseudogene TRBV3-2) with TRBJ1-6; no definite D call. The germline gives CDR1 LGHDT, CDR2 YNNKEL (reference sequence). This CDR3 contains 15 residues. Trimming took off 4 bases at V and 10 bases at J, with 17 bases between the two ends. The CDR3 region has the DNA TGTGCCAGCAGCCTAGGCGGGCGGACCGGGTCACCCCTCCACTTT. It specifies CASSLGGRTGSPLHF.

CDR3 region: CASKLQGNQPQHF. The CDR3 region has the DNA TGTGCCAGCAAGCTTCAGGGGAATCAGCCCCAGCATTTT. The genes are TRBV27 and TRBJ1-5; possibly TRBD1 for D (6 bases). Trimming stripped 7 bases from V and 4 bases from J, with 11 bases between. Germline-derived CDR1 and CDR2 are MNHEY and SMNVEV (reference sequence). This CDR3 spans 13 amino acids.

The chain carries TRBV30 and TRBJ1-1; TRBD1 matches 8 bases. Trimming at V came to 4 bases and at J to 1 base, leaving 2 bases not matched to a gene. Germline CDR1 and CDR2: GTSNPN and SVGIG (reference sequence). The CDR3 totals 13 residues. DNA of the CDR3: TGTGCCTGGACGACAGGGGCGAACACTGAAGCTTTCTTT. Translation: CAWTTGANTEAFF.

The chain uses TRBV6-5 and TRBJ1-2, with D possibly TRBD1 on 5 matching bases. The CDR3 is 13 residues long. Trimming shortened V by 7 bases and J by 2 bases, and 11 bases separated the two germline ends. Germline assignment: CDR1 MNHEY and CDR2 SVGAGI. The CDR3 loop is CASTLQGNYGYTF. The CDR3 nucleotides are TGTGCCAGCACCCTCCAGGGAAACTATGGCTACACCTTC.

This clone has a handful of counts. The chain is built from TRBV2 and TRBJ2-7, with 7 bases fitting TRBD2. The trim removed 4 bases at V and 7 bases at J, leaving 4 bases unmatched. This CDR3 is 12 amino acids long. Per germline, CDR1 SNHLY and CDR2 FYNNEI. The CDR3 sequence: CASSGEGREQYF. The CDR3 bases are TGTGCCAGCAGTGGGGAGGGGCGGGAGCAGTACTTC.

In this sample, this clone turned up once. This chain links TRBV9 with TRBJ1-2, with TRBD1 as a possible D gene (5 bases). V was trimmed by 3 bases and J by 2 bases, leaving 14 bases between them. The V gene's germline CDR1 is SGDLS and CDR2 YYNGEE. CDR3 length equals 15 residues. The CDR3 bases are TGTGCCAGCAGCGAGACGGCAGGGTCGAACTATGGCTACACCTTC. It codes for CASSETAGSNYGYTF.

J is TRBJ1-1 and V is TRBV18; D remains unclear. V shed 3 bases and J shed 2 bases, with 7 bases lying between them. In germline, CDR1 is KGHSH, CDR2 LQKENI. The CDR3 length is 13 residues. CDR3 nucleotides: TGTGCCAGCTCACCGGAGAGAAACACTGAAGCTTTCTTT. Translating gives CASSPERNTEAFF.

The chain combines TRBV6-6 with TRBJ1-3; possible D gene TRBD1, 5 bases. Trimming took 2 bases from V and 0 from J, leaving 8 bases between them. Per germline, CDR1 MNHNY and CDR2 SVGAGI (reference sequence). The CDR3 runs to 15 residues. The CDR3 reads CASSYEGLSGNTIYF. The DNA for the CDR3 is TGTGCCAGCAGTTACGAGGGACTCTCTGGAAACACCATATATTTT.

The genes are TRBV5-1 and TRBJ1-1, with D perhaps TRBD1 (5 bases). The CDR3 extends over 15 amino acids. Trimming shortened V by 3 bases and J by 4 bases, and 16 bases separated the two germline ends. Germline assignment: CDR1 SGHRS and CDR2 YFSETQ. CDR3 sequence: CASSSLQDLSTEAFF. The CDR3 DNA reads TGCGCCAGCAGCTCTTTACAGGACCTGAGCACTGAAGCTTTCTTT.

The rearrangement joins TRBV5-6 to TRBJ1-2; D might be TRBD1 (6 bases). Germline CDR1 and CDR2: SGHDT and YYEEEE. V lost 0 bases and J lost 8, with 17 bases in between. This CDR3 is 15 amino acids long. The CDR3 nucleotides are TGTGCCAGCAGCTTGGGCCCACAGGGTGCTATCGGCTACACCTTC. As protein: CASSLGPQGAIGYTF.